This TCR beta chain was recovered during a study of blood T cell repertoires in COVID-19. Study details: Italy, Spain and the United States were the sources of the convalescent and acute COVID-19 samples.

In the study's own analysis: Amplification from reference gene primers served as the basis for estimated nucleated cell counts. Sequencing was performed with immunoSEQ multiplex PCR; in TCRdb, only in-frame clones are kept and a portion is missing. V and J calls plus clone size are reproduced from that table; the DNA served to infer D and trimming. The sample records 55,000 to 80,000 clones, approximately 77% being singletons. This CDR3 contains 13 residues. CDR1 and CDR2 (germline): LNHDA, SQIVND (reference sequence). The J segment lost 6 bases and the V segment lost 6 bases, leaving 6 bases of the junction unmatched.

The V call is TRBV19, the J call TRBJ2-3; 7 nucleotides match TRBD1. Sequenced material: peripheral blood. The sequence was collected from a woman aged 70-85 years with acute or convalescent COVID-19. The CDR3 region has the DNA TGTGCCAGTAGGGAGACAGGGAATGATACGCAGTATTTT. It is translated as CASRETGNDTQYF. The full variable domain, with the rest looked up from reference TRBV19 and TRBJ2-3, is DGGITQSPKYLFRKEGQNVTLSCEQNLNHDAMYWYRQDPGQGLRLIYYSQIVNDFQKGDIAEGYSVSREKKESFPLTVTSAQKNPTAFYLCASRETGNDTQYFGPGTRLTVL.